This paragraph reports one TCR beta chain. Its antigen is undetermined. An end of the junction differs from the germline gene, which may be a read error. These data are taken from a study of blood T cells in healthy people across ages. Study-wide points: Percentage of naive T cells showed a strong correlation with TCR beta diversity.

Investigators took around 11 milliliters of peripheral blood from every donor. Primers used in a second PCR of roughly 6 to 11 cycles were a sample-barcoded 5' primer and a J-beta primer mix. Tagging of each cDNA molecule was performed by a template-switch adaptor with 12 random nucleotides. No fewer than 3 million CDR3-containing paired-end reads came from each sample. TCRdb called the 5' RACE reads again in MiXCR, with one record for every CDR3 protein. The sample lists approximately 790,000 distinct CDR3 sequences; about 62% were seen once. This receptor was taken from a man younger than 40 in good health. The sample comprised blood.

The CDR3 coding sequence is TGTGCCACCCCAGGCGCGAGCGTGGCTTACACTGAGCAGTTCTTC. Its translation: CATPGASVAYTEQFF. The V and J genes are TRBV7-2 and TRBJ2-1; no clear D. This CDR3 spans 15 amino acids. Germline CDR1 is SGHTA and CDR2 is FQGNSA.